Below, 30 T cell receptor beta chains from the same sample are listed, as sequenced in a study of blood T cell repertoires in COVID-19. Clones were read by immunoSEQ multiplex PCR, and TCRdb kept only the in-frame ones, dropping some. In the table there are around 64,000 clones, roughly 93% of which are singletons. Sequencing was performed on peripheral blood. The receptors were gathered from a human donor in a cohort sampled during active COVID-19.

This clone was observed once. CDR3 bases: TGTGCCAGCAGTTGGACAGCTGCCTACGAGCAGTACTTC. Its translation: CASSWTAAYEQYF. The chain has TRBV12-3 or TRBV12-4 and TRBJ2-7; possible D gene TRBD1, 6 bases. CDR3 length equals 13 residues. V lost 4 bases, J lost 2 bases, and 9 bases lay in between.

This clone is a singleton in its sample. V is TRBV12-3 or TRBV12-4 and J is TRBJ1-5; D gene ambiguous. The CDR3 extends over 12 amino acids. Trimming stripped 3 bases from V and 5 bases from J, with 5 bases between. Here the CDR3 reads CASSFRDQPQHF. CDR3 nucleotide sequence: TGTGCCAGCAGTTTCCGAGATCAGCCCCAGCATTTT.

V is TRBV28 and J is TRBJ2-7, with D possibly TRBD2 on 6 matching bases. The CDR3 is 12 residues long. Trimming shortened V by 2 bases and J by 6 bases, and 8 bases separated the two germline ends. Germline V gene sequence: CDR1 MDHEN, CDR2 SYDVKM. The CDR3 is CASSLGGAEQYF. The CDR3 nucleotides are TGTGCCAGCAGTTTAGGAGGGGCCGAGCAGTACTTC.

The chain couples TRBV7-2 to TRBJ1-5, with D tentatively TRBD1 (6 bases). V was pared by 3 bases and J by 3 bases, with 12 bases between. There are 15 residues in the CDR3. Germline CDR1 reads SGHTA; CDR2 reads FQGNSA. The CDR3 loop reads CASSFFGQYNQPQHF. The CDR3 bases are TGTGCCAGCAGCTTTTTCGGACAGTACAATCAGCCCCAGCATTTT.

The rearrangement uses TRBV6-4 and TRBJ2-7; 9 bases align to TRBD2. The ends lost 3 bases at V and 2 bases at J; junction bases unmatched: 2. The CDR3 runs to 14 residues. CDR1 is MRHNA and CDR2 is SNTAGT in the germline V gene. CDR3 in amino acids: CASSEAGGTYEQYF. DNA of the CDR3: TGTGCCAGCAGTGAAGCGGGAGGTACCTACGAGCAGTACTTC.

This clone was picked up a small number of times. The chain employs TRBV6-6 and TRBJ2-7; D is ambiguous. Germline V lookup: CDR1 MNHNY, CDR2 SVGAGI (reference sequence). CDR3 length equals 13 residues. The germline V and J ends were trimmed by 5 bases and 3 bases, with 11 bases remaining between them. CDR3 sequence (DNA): TGTGCCAGCAGTCCCCTAGACCTCTACGAGCAGTACTTC. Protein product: CASSPLDLYEQYF.

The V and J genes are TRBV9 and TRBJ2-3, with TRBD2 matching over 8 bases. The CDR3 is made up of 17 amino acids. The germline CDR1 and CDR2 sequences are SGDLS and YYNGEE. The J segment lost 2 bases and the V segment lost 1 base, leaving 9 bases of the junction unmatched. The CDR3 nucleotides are TGTGCCAGCAGCGTAACGTCCTCGGGAGGGGTCACAGATACGCAGTATTTT. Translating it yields CASSVTSSGGVTDTQYF.

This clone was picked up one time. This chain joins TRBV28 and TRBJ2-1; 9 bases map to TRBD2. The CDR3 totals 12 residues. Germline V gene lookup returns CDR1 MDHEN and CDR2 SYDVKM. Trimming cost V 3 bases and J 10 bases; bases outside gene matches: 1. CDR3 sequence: CASSLAGGEQFF. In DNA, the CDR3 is TGTGCCAGCAGTTTGGCGGGAGGGGAGCAGTTCTTC.

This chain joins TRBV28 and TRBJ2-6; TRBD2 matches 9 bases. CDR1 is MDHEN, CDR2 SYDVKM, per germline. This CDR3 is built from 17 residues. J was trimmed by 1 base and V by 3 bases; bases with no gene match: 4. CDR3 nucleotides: TGTGCCAGCAGTTTTAGCGGGAGAGCTTCTGGGGCCAACGTCCTGACTTTC. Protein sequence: CASSFSGRASGANVLTF.

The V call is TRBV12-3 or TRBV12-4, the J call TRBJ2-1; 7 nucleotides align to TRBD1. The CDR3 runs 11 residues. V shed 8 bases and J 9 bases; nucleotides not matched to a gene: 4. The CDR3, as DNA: TGTGCCAGCCAAGGGGGCGGTGAGCAGTTCTTC. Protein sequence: CASQGGGEQFF.

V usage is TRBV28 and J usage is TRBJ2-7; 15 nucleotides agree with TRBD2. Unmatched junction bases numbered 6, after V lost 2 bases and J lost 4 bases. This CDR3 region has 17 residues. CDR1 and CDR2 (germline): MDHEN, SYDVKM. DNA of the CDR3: TGTGCCAGCAGTTTAACCCCCGGGACTAGCGGGAGGTACGAGCAGTACTTC. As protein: CASSLTPGTSGRYEQYF.

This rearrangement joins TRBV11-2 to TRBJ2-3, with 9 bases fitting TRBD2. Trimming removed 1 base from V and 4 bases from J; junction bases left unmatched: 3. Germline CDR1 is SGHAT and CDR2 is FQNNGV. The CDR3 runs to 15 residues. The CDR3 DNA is TGTGCCAGCAGCTTAGTAGTAGCGGGAGCAGATACGCAGTATTTT. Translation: CASSLVVAGADTQYF.

CDR3 coding DNA: TGTGCCAGCAGCCAAGATCTTTTCCAGGGTGGTCTGCTAGAAGCTTTCTTT. It yields the protein CASSQDLFQGGLLEAFF. The V gene is TRBV4-2, the J gene TRBJ1-1, with D perhaps TRBD1 (5 bases). The CDR3 covers 17 residues. Trimming stripped 0 bases from V and 8 bases from J, with 22 bases between. Germline values: CDR1 LGHNA, CDR2 YNFKEQ.

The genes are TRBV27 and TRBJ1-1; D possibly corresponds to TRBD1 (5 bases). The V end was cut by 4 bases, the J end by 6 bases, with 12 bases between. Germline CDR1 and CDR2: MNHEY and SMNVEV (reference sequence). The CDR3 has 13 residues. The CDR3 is CASSSGLVSEAFF. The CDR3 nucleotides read TGTGCCAGCAGTTCGGGACTAGTCTCTGAAGCTTTCTTT.

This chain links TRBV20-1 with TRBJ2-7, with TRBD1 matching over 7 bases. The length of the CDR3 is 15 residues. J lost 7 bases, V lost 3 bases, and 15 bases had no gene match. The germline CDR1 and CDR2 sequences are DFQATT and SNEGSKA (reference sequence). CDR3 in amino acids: CSASTLKGAKGEQYF. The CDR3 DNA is TGCAGTGCTAGTACCCTTAAGGGGGCGAAGGGGGAGCAGTACTTC.

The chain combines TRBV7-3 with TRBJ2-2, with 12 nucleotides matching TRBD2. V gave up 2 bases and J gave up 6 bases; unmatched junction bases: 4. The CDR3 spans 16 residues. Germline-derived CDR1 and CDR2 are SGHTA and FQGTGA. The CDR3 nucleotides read TGTGCCAGCAGCTTACTGGCTAGCGGGAGGGCCGGGGAGCTGTTTTTT. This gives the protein CASSLLASGRAGELFF.

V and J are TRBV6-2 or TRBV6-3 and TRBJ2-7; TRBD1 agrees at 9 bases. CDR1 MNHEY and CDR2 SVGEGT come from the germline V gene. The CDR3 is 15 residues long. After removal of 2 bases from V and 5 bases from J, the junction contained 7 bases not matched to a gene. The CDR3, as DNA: TGTGCCAGCAGTTACCCAGGGGACAGGGCCCACGAGCAGTACTTC. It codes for CASSYPGDRAHEQYF.

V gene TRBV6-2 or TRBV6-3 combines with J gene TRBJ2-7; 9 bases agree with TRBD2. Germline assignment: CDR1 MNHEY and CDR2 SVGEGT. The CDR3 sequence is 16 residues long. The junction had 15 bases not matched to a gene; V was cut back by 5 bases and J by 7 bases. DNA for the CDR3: TGTGCCAGCAGTACCCCTCGACTAGCGGTGTATGGTGAGCAGTACTTC. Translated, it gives CASSTPRLAVYGEQYF.

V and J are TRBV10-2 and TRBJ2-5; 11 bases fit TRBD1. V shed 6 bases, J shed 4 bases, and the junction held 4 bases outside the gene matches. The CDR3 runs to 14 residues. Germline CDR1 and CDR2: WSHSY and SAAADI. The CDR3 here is CASRGTGGGETQYF. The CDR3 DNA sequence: TGCGCCAGCAGAGGGACAGGGGGGGGAGAGACCCAGTACTTC.

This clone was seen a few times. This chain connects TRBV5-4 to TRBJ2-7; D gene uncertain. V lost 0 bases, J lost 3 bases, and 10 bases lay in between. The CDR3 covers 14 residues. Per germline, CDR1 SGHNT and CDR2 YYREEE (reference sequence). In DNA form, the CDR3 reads TGTGCCAGCAGCTTGGCGGCAGGCCTCTACGAGCAGTACTTC. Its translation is CASSLAAGLYEQYF.

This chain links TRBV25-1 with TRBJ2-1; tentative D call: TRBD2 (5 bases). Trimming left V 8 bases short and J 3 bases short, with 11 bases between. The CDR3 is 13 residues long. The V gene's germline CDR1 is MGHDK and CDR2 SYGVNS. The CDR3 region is CASREGGYNEQFF. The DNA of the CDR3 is TGTGCCAGCCGGGAAGGCGGCTACAATGAGCAGTTCTTC.

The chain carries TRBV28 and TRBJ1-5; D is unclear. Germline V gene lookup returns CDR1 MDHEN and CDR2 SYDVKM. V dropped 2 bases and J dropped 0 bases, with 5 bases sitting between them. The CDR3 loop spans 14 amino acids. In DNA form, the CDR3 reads TGTGCCAGCAGTTTACCCTATAGCAATCAGCCCCAGCATTTT. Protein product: CASSLPYSNQPQHF.

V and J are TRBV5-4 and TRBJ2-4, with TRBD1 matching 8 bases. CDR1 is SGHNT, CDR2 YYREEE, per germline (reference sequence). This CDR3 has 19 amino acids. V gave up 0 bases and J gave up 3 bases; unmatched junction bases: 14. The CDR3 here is CASSLGTGLPGQDKNIQYF. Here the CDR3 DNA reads TGTGCCAGCAGCTTGGGAACAGGGCTCCCGGGACAGGACAAAAACATTCAGTACTTC.

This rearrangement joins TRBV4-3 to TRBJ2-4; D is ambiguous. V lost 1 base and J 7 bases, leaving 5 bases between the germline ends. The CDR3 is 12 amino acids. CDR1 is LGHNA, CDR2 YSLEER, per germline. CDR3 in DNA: TGCGCCAGCAGCCAAGCGGGTAACATTCAGTACTTC. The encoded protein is CASSQAGNIQYF.

The CDR3 loop is CASRMGGRTNQPQHF. The CDR3 nucleotides read TGTGCCAGCCGAATGGGAGGCAGGACCAATCAGCCCCAGCATTTT. The rearrangement links TRBV21-1 to TRBJ1-5. TRBV21-1 is a known pseudogene. The CDR3 has 15 residues.

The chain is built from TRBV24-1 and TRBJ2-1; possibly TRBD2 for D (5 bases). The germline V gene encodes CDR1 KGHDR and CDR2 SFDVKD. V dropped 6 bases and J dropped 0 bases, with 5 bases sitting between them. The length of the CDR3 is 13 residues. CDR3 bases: TGTGCCACCAGTAGCGGCTCCTACAATGAGCAGTTCTTC. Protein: CATSSGSYNEQFF.

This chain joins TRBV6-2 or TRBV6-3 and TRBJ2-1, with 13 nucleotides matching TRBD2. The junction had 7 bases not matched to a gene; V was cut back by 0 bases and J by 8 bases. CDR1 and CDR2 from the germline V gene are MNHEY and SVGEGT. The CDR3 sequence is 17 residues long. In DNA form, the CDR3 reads TGTGCCAGCAGTTACTCGGCAGGACTAGCGGGAGTCTATGAGCAGTTCTTC. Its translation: CASSYSAGLAGVYEQFF.

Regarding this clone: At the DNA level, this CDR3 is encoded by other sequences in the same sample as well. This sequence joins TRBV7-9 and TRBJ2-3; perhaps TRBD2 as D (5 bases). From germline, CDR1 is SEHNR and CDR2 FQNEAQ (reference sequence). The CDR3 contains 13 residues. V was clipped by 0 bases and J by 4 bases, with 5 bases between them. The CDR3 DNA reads TGTGCCAGCAGCTTAGCCGGGGCAGATACGCAGTATTTT. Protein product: CASSLAGADTQYF.

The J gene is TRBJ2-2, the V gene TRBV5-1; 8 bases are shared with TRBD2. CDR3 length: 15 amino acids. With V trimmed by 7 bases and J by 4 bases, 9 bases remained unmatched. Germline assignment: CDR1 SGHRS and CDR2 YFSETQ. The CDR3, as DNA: TGCGCCAGCTACCCCGGAGCGGGAGTCACCGGGGAGCTGTTTTTT. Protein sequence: CASYPGAGVTGELFF. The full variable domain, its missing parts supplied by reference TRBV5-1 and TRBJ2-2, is KAGVTQTPRYLIKTRGQQVTLSCSPISGHRSVSWYQQTPGQGLQFLFEYFSETQRNKGNFPGRFSGRQFSNSRSEMNVSTLELGDSALYLCASYPGAGVTGELFFGEGSRLTVL.

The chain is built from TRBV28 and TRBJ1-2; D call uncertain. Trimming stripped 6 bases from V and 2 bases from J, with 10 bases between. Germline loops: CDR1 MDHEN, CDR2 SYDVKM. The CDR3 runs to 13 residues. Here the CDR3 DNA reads TGTGCCAGCAGATCGGGTCCAAACTATGGCTACACCTTC. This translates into CASRSGPNYGYTF.